These T cell receptor beta chains were read from a single sample in a study of shared clonotypes between healthy human individuals. Data came from immunoSEQ multiplex PCR; TCRdb stores just in-frame clones and leaves some out. In the table there are more than 400,000 clones, about 72% of which are singletons. The specimen was PBMCs. The receptor source for this set is a woman aged 35 to 49 in good health. Some clones in this sample may be carry-over from other donors' samples. Both conserved end residues are part of each CDR3. The D gene is left open where the match is weak. Only some rows state a clone size, as once, few, many or a class for expanded clones.

j_call v_call d_call cdr3_length clone_size cdr3_nt cdr3_aa
TRBJ2-7 TRBV6-1 - 13 - TGTGCCAGCAGTGAACTGGGAAGGGGCGAGCAGTACTTC CASSELGRGEQYF
TRBJ2-7 TRBV28 TRBD1 13 - TGTGCCAGCCTCAGGGGACAGTACTACGAGCAGTACTTC CASLRGQYYEQYF
TRBJ2-7 TRBV20-1 - 11 - TGCAGTGCGTTGCCTGGAGACGAGCAGTACTTC CSALPGDEQYF
TRBJ1-4 TRBV28 TRBD1 15 - TGTGCCAGCAGTTCCAGGGACAGGGGGCCTGAAAAACTGTTTTTT CASSSRDRGPEKLFF
TRBJ2-7 TRBV4-1 - 14 - TGCGCCAGCAGCCAGAAGGACGGCAACTACGAGCAGTACTTC CASSQKDGNYEQYF
TRBJ2-7 TRBV28 TRBD1 15 - TGTGCCAGCAGTAAACCCGGGACAGGTTCCTACGAGCAGTACTTC CASSKPGTGSYEQYF
TRBJ2-5 TRBV29-1 - 12 - TGCAGCGTTGAAGTGGGTCTCGCAAGAGGGTACTTC CSVEVGLARGYF
TRBJ2-7 TRBV30 - 11 - TGTGCCTGGAGTCAGGGCGCCGAGCAGTACTTC CAWSQGAEQYF
TRBJ2-2 TRBV10-3 - 13 once TGTGCCGCTGGCCCGCCTAACACCGGGGAGCTGTTTTTT CAAGPPNTGELFF
TRBJ2-3 TRBV10-2 - 16 once TGCGCCAGCAACGACCTCGTGGGAGGCCCCACAGATACGCAGTATTTT CASNDLVGGPTDTQYF
TRBJ2-7 TRBV19 TRBD2 15 - TGTGCCAGTAGCCGGGGGGGCTACGTCAAATACGAGCAGTACTTC CASSRGGYVKYEQYF
TRBJ2-5 TRBV19 TRBD1 14 - TGTGCCAGTAGTATCCGGGACAGCCAAGAGACCCAGTACTTC CASSIRDSQETQYF
TRBJ1-4 TRBV7-9 TRBD1 14 - TGTGCCAGCAGTGCGGGACAGGGGATTGGAAAACTGTTTTTT CASSAGQGIGKLFF
TRBJ2-7 TRBV7-6 TRBD2 17 - TGTGCCAGCAGCTTAGGTCTTCCTAGCGGGAGGGCCTACGAGCAGTACTTC CASSLGLPSGRAYEQYF
TRBJ1-2 TRBV19 - 14 - TGTGCCAGTAGTCTCGGGGCAGCGGGTCATGGCTACACCTTC CASSLGAAGHGYTF
TRBJ2-7 TRBV7-6 TRBD2 14 - TGTGCCAGCAGCTTACAGATGACTAGCGACGAGCAGTACTTC CASSLQMTSDEQYF
TRBJ2-7 TRBV2 - 12 - TGTGCCAGAAGGAGACTGGCCTACGAGCAGTACTTC CARRRLAYEQYF
TRBJ2-5 TRBV5-1 - 14 once TGCGCCAGCAGCTTGGCTAGCGATCAAGAGACCCAGTACTTC CASSLASDQETQYF
TRBJ2-7 TRBV5-1 TRBD2 15 - TGCGCCAGCAGCTGGGATGAGGGAGGGCTCTACGAGCAGTACTTC CASSWDEGGLYEQYF
TRBJ2-5 TRBV30 - 12 - TGTGCCTGGAGTGTAAATACACACTTGCAGTACTTC CAWSVNTHLQYF
TRBJ2-1 TRBV19 - 13 - TGTGCCAGTAGTCAACAGACGATCAATGAGCAGTTCTTC CASSQQTINEQFF
TRBJ1-6 TRBV9 TRBD1 17 few TGTGCCAGCAGCGCCTGGCCTTCCGGGACAGACAATTCACCCCTCCACTTT CASSAWPSGTDNSPLHF
TRBJ2-7 TRBV2 - 13 - TGTGCCAGCAGACCACGGGCCTCCTACGAGCAGTACTTC CASRPRASYEQYF
TRBJ1-2 TRBV7-8 - 14 - TGTGCCAGCAGCCCATTAGGAGGGGAGGATGGCTACACCTTC CASSPLGGEDGYTF
TRBJ2-1 TRBV6-1 TRBD2 14 - TGTGCCAGCAGAGGACTAGCGGGAGCAGGTGAGCAGTTCTTC CASRGLAGAGEQFF
TRBJ1-5 TRBV19 TRBD1 18 - TGTGCCAGTCTTCCGGGACAGGGATGGGGCTATAGCAATCAGCCCCAGCATTTT CASLPGQGWGYSNQPQHF
TRBJ1-1 TRBV19 - 15 - TGTGCCAGTAGATGGGTAGGCGGGCGCAGCACTGAAGCTTTCTTT CASRWVGGRSTEAFF
TRBJ1-1 TRBV9 - 14 - TGTGCCAGCAGCGTCCTTCCACCGGACACTGAAGCTTTCTTT CASSVLPPDTEAFF
TRBJ1-3 TRBV2 - 14 - TGTGCCAGCAGTGTGACCAACTCTGGAAACACCATATATTTT CASSVTNSGNTIYF
TRBJ2-1 TRBV18 TRBD2 15 - TGTGCCAGCTCAAGTAGCGGGAGACCTTACAATGAGCAGTTCTTC CASSSSGRPYNEQFF
TRBJ2-3 TRBV4-2 TRBD2 16 - TGTGCCAGCAGCCAAGGGCTAGCGGGAGCGATAGATACGCAGTATTTT CASSQGLAGAIDTQYF